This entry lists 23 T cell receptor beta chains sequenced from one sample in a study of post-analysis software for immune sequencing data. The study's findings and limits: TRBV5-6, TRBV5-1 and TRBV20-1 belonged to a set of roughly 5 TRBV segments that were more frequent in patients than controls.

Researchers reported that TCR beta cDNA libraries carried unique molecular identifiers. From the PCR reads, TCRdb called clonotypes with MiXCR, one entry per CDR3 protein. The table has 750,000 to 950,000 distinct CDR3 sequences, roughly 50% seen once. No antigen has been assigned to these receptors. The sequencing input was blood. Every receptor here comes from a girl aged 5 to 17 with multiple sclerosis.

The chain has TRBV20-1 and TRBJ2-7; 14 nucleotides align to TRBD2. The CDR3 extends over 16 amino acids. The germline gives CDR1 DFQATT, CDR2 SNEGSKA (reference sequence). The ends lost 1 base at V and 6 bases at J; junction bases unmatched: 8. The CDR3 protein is CSARVSRTSGRFEQYF. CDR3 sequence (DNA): TGCAGTGCTAGAGTTTCGCGGACTAGCGGGAGGTTCGAGCAGTACTTC.

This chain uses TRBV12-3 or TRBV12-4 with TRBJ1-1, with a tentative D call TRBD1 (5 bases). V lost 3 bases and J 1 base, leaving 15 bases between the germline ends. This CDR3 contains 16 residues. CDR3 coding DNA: TGTGCCAGCAGTTTGGTTGATGGGGGGACGAACACTGAAGCTTTCTTT. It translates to CASSLVDGGTNTEAFF.

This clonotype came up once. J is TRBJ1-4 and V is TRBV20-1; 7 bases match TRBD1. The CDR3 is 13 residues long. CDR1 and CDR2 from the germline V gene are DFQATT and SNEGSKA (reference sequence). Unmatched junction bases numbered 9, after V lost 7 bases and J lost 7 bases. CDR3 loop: CSVYRGPVEKLFF. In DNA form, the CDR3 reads TGCAGTGTTTACAGGGGTCCCGTTGAAAAACTGTTTTTT.

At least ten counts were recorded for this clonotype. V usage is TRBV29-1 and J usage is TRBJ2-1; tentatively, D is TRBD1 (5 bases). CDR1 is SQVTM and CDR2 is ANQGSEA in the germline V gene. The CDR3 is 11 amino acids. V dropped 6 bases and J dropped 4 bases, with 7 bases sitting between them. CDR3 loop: CSVGHYNEQFF. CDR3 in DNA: TGCAGCGTGGGGCATTACAATGAGCAGTTCTTC.

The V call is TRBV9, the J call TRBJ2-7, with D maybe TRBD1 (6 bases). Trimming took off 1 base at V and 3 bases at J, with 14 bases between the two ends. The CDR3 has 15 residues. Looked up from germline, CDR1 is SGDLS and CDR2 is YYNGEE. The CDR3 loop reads CASSVSGDFLYEQYF. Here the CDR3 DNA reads TGTGCCAGCAGCGTATCAGGGGATTTCCTCTACGAGCAGTACTTC.

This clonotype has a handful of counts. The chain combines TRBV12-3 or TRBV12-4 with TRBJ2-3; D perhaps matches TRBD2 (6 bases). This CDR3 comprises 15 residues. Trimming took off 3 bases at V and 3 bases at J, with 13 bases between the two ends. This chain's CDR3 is CASSLQGGITDTQYF. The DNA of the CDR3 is TGTGCCAGCAGTTTGCAGGGCGGGATTACAGATACGCAGTATTTT.

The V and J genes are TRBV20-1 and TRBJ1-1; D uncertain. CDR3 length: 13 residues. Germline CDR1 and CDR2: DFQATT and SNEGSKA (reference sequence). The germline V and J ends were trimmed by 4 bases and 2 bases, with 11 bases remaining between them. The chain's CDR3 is CSATPRANTEAFF. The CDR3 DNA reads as TGCAGTGCTACCCCTAGGGCTAACACTGAAGCTTTCTTT.

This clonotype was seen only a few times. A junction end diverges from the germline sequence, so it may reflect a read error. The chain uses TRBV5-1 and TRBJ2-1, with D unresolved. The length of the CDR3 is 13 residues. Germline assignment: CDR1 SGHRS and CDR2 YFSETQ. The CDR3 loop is CASSPIMYTEQFF. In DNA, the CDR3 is TGCGCCAGCAGCCCAATTATGTACACTGAGCAGTTCTTC.

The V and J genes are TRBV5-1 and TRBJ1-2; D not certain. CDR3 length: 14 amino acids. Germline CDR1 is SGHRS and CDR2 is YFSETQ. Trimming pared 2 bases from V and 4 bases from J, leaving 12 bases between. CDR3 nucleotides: TGCGCCAGCAGCTTAGACCGAGTGAGCTATGGCTACACCTTC. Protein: CASSLDRVSYGYTF.

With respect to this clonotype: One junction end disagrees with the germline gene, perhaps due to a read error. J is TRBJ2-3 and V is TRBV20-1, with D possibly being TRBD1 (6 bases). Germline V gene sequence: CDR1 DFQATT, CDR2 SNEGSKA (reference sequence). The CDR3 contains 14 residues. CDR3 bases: TGCAGTGCTACCCCGCGGGCAAGGACAGATACGCGGTATTTT. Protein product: CSATPRARTDTRYF.

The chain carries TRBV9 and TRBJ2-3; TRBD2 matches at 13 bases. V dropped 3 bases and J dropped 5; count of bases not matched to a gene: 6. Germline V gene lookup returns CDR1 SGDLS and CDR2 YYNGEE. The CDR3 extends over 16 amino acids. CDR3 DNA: TGTGCCAGCAGCGAACTAGCGGGGGGGTCGGGAGATACGCAGTATTTT. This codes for CASSELAGGSGDTQYF.

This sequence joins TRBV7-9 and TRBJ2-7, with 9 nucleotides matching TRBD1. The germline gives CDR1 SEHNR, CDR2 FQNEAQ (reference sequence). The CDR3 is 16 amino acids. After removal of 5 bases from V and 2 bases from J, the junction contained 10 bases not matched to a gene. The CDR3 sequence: CASSQLGTGRTYEQYF. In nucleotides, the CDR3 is TGTGCCAGCAGCCAACTCGGGACAGGGCGAACCTACGAGCAGTACTTC.

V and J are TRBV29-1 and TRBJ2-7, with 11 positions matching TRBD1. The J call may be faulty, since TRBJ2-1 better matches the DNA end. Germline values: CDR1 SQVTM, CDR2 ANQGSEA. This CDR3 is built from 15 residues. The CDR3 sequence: CSVEGGGQGALEQFF. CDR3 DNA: TGCAGCGTTGAAGGGGGAGGACAGGGGGCCCTTGAGCAGTTCTTC.

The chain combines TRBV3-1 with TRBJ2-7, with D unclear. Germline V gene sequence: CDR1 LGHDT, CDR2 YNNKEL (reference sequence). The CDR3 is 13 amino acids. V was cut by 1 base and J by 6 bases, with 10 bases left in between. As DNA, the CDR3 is TGTGCCAGCAGCCAAGCCTCCCAGGCCGAGCAGTACTTC. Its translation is CASSQASQAEQYF.

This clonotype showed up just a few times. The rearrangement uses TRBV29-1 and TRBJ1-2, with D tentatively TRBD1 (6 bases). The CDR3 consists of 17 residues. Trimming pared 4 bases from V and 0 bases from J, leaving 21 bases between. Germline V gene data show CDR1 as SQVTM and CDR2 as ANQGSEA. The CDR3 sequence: CSVGWGQGLGANYGYTF. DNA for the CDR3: TGCAGCGTTGGATGGGGGCAGGGCCTGGGAGCTAACTATGGCTACACCTTC.

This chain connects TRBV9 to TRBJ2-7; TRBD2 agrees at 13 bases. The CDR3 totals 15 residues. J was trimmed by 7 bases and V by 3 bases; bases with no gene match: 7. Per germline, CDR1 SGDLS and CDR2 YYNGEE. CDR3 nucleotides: TGTGCCAGCAGCGCCCGGACTAGCGGGAGTGAAGAGCAGTACTTC. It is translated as CASSARTSGSEEQYF.

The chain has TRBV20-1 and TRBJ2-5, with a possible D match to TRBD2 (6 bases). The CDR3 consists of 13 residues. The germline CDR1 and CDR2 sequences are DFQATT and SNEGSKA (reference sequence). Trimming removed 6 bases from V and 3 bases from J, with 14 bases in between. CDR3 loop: CSALDYPKETQYF. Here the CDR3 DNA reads TGCAGTGCCCTGGACTACCCGAAAGAGACCCAGTACTTC.

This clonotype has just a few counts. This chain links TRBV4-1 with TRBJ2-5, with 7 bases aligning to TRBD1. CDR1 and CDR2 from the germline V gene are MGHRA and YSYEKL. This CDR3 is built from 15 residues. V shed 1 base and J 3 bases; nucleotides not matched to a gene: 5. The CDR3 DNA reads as TGCGCCAGCAGCCAAGTCCCTCAGGGGGAAGAGACCCAGTACTTC. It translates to CASSQVPQGEETQYF.

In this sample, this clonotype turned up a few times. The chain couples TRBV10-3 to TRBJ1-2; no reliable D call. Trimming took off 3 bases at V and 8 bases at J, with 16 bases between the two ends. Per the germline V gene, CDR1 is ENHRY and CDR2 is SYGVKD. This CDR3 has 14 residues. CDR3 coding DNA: TGTGCCATCAGTGATCCGACTCAAACGAGGGGCTACACCTTC. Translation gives CAISDPTQTRGYTF.

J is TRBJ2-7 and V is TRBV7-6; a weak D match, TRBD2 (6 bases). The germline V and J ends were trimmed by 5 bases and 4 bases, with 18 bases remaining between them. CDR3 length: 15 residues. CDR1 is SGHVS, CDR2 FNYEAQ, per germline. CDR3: CASSIQAYGGYEQYF. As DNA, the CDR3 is TGTGCCAGCAGCATACAGGCGTACGGAGGGTACGAGCAGTACTTC.

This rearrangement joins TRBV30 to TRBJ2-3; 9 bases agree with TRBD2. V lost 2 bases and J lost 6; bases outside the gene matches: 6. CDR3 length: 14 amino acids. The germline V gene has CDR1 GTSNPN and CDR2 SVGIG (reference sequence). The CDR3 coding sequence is TGTGCCTGGAGTCGACTAGCGGACGACGATACGCAGTATTTT. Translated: CAWSRLADDDTQYF. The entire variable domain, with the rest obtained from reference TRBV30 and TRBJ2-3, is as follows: SQTIHQWPATLVQPVGSPLSLECTVEGTSNPNLYWYRQAAGRGLQLLFYSVGIGQISSEVPQNLSASRPQDRQFILSSKKLLLSDSGFYLCAWSRLADDDTQYFGPGTRLTVL.

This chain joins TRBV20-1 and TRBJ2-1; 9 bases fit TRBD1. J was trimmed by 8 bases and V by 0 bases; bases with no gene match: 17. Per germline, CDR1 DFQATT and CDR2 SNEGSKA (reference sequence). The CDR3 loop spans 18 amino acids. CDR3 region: CSARDSRLPGQGFDEQFF. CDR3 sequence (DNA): TGCAGTGCTAGAGATTCCAGACTTCCGGGACAGGGTTTCGATGAGCAGTTCTTC.

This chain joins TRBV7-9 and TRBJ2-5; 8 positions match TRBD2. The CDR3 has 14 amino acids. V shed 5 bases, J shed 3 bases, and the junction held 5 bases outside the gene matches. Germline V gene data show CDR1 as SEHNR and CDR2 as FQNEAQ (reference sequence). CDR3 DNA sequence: TGTGCCAGCAGCCGCTTGACTAGCGAAGAGACCCAGTACTTC. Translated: CASSRLTSEETQYF.